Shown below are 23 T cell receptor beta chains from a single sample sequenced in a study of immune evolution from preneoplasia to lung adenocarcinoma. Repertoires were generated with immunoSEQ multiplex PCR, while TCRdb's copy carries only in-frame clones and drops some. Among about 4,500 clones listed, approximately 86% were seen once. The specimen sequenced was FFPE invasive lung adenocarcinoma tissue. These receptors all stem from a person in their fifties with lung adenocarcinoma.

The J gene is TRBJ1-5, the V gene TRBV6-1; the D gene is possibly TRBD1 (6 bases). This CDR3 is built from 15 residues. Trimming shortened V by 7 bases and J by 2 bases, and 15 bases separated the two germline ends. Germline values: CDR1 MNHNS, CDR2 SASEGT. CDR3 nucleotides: TGTGCCAGCAAATTCAGTTCAGGGGGCAATCAGCCCCAGCATTTT. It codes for CASKFSSGGNQPQHF.

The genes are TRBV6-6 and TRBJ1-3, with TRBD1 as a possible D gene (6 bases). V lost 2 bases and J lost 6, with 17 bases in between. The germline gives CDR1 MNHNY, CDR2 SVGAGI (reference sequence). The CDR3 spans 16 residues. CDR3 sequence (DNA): TGTGCCAGCAGTTACCTCGTTTCAGGGGTTGTAAACACCATATATTTT. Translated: CASSYLVSGVVNTIYF.

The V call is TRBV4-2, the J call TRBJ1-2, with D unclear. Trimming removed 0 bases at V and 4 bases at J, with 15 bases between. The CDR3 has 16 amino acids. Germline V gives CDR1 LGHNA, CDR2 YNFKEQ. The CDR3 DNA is TGTGCCAGCAGCCAAGAAGGCGGACTTACAGTCTATGGCTACACCTTC. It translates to CASSQEGGLTVYGYTF.

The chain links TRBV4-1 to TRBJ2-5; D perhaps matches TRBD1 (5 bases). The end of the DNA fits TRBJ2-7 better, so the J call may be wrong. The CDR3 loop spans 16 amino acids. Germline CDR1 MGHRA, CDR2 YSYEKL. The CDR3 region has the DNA TGCGCCAGCAGCCCTGGACACAGTCTGAGCTCCTACGAGCAGTACTTC. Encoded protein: CASSPGHSLSSYEQYF.

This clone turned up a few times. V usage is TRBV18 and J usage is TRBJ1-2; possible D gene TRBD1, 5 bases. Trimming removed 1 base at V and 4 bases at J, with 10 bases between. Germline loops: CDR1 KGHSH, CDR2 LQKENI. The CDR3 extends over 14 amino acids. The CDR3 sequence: CASSPLRETYGYTF. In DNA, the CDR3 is TGTGCCAGCTCACCACTCAGGGAGACCTATGGCTACACCTTC.

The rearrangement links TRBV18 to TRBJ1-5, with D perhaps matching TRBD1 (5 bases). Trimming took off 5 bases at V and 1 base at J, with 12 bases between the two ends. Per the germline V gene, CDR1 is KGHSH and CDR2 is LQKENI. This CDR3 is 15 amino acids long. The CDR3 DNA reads TGTGCCAGCTCAACTCGGGGGAACAGCAATCAGCCCCAGCATTTT. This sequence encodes CASSTRGNSNQPQHF.

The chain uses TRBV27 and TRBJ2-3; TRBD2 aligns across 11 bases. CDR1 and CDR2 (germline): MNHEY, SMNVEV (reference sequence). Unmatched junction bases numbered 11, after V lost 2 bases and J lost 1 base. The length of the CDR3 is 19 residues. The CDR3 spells CASSLRVAGGPGGTDTQYF. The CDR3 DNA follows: TGTGCCAGCAGTTTACGCGTAGCGGGAGGGCCGGGGGGCACAGATACGCAGTATTTT.

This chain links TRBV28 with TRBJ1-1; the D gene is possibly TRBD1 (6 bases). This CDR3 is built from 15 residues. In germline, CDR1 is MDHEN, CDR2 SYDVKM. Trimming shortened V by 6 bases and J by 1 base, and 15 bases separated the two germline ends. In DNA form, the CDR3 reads TGTGCCAGCAGAGGACAGCTCCAACGGAACACTGAAGCTTTCTTT. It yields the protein CASRGQLQRNTEAFF.

CDR3 protein: CASSQRDRGVETQYF. CDR3 coding DNA: TGTGCCAGCAGCCAACGAGACAGGGGTGTGGAGACCCAGTACTTC. The chain is built from TRBV16 and TRBJ2-5; 8 bases are a match to TRBD1. V lost 2 bases to trimming and J lost 5 bases; unmatched junction nucleotides: 7. This CDR3 comprises 15 residues. Germline CDR1 KGHSY, CDR2 FQNENV.

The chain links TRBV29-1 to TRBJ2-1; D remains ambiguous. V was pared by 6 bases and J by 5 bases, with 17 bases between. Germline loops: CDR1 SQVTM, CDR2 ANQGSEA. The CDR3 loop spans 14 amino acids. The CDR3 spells CSVQRERPNNEQFF. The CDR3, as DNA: TGCAGCGTCCAAAGAGAGAGACCCAACAATGAGCAGTTCTTC.

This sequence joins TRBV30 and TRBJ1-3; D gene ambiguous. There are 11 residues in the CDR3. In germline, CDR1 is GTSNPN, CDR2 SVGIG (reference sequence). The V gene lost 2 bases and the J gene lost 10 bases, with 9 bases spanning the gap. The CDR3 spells CAWSPGVTIYF. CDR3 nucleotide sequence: TGTGCCTGGAGTCCTGGGGTAACCATATATTTT.

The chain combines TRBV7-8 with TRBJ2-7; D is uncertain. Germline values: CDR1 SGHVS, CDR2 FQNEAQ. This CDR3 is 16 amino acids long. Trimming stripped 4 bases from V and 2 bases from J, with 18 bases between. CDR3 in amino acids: CASSSFQMGFPYEQYF. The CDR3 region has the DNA TGTGCCAGCAGCTCTTTCCAGATGGGGTTCCCCTACGAGCAGTACTTC.

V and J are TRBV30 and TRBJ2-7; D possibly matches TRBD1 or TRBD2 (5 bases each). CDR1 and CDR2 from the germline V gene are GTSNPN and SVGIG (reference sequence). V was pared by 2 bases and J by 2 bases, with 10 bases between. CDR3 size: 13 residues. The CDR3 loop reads CAWSHQGAYEQYF. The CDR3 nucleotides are TGTGCCTGGAGTCATCAGGGAGCCTACGAGCAGTACTTC. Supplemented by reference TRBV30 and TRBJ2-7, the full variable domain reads SQTIHQWPATLVQPVGSPLSLECTVEGTSNPNLYWYRQAAGRGLQLLFYSVGIGQISSEVPQNLSASRPQDRQFILSSKKLLLSDSGFYLCAWSHQGAYEQYFGPGTRLTVT.

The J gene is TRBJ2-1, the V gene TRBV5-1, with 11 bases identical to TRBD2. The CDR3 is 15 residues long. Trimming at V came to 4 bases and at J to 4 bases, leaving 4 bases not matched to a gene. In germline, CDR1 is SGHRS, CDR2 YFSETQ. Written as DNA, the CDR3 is TGCGCCAGCAGCGCCGGGACTAGCGGATACAATGAGCAGTTCTTC. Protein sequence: CASSAGTSGYNEQFF.

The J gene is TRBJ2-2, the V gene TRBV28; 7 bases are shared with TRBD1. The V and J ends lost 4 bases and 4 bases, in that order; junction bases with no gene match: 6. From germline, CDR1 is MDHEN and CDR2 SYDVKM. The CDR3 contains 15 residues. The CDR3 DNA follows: TGTGCCAGCAGTTCTCCGGGACAGAGCACCGGGGAGCTGTTTTTT. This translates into CASSSPGQSTGELFF.

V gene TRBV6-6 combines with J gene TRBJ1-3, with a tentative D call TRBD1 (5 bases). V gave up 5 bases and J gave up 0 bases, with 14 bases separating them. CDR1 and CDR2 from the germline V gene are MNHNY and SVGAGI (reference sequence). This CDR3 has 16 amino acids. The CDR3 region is CASSLARGGSGNTIYF. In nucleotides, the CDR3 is TGTGCCAGCAGTCTAGCCCGGGGGGGCTCTGGAAACACCATATATTTT.

CDR3 nucleotides: TGCGCCAGCAGCTTTAATCGGGACGAGCAGTACTTC. Its translation is CASSFNRDEQYF. The V and J genes are TRBV5-1 and TRBJ2-7; D remains ambiguous. Trimming stripped 2 bases from V and 5 bases from J, with 8 bases between. Per the germline V gene, CDR1 is SGHRS and CDR2 is YFSETQ. This CDR3 has 12 amino acids.

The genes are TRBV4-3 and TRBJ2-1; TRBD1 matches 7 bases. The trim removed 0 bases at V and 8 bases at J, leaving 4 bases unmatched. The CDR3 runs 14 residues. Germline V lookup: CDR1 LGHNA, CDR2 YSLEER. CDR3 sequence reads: CASSQDDRVDEQFF. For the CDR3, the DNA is TGCGCCAGCAGCCAAGATGACAGGGTCGATGAGCAGTTCTTC.

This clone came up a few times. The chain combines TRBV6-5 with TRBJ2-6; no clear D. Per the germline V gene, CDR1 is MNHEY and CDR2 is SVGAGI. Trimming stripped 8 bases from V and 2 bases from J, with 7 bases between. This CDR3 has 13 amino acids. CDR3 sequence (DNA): TGTGCCAGCTTTGGGGCTGGGGCCAACGTCCTGACTTTC. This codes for CASFGAGANVLTF.

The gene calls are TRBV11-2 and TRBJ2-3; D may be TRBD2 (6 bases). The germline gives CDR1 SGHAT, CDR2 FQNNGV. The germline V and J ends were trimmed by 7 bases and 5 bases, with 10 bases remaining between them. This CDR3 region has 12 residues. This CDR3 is CASTPGRDTQYF. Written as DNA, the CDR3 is TGTGCCAGCACCCCCGGGAGAGATACGCAGTATTTT.

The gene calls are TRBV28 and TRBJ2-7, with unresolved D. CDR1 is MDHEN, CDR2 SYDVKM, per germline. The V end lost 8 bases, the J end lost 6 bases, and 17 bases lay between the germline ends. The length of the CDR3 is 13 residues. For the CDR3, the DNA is TGTGCCAGCCTGAGGTCGGAAACCAGCGAGCAGTACTTC. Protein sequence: CASLRSETSEQYF.

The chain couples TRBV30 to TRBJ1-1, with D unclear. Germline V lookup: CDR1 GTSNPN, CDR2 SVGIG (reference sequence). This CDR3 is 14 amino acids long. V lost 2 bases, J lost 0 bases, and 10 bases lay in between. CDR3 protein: CAWSLGGLNTEAFF. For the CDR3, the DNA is TGTGCCTGGAGTCTGGGAGGCCTGAACACTGAAGCTTTCTTT. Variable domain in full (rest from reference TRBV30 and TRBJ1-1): SQTIHQWPATLVQPVGSPLSLECTVEGTSNPNLYWYRQAAGRGLQLLFYSVGIGQISSEVPQNLSASRPQDRQFILSSKKLLLSDSGFYLCAWSLGGLNTEAFFGQGTRLTVV.

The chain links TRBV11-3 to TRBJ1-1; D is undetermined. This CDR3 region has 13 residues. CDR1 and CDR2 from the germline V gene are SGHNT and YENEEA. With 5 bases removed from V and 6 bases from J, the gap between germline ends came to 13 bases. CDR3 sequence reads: CASSNYDGSEAFF. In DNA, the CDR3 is TGTGCCAGCAGCAACTACGATGGCTCTGAAGCTTTCTTT.